This TCR beta chain is drawn from a study of T cell repertoires in cytomegalovirus infection. Study-level background: It was recently identified HLA-C-restricted and well-studied HLA-B-restricted CMV epitopes that the study used. Whole-study findings and limits: It was HLA-C-restricted CMV-specific TCR beta clonotypes that dominated the response ex vivo. Cumulative public TCR beta family frequency identified CMV carriers with the relevant HLA.

TCRdb reprocessed the reads via MiXCR and lists one record per CDR3 protein. The sample has approximately 220,000 distinct CDR3 sequences, about 40% seen once. The sample holds one count of this clonotype. Its antigen is as yet unknown. The V gene's germline CDR1 is MGHRA and CDR2 YSYEKL. V was cut by 1 base and J by 4 bases, with 8 bases left in between. The CDR3 sequence is 13 residues long. Material: CD8+ T cells from cultured PBMCs, obtained from culture after CMV antigen stimulation. The receptor was derived from a human donor in good health (CMV status not recorded). Some clones in this sample may be carry-over from other donors' samples. This chain connects TRBV4-1 to TRBJ2-7, with D perhaps TRBD1 or TRBD2 (5 bases each). CDR3 DNA sequence: TGCGCCAGCAGCCAAGGGGGGATGTACGAGCAGTACTTC. Translation gives CASSQGGMYEQYF.